This TCR beta chain was captured by sequencing in a study of blood T cell repertoires in COVID-19 (TCRdb year 2020). About the study as a whole: The collaborator samples originated in the United States, Italy and Spain and spanned the acute and convalescent phases of COVID-19. The material from the prospective study consisted of cDNA or gDNA derived from T cells, B-cell-depleted T cells, or PBMCs. The dataset comprised deeply sampled blood TCRbeta repertoires from subjects exposed to, actively infected with, or recovered from COVID-19. Where available, HLA class I and class II types were obtained from metadata supplied by the sample provider rather than from assay-based typing. The repertoires were released in a freely available public database meant as a resource for research on the immune response to SARS-CoV-2. The sample metadata nearly always contained a de-identified subject ID, COVID-19 status, age in years and sex. The samples were drawn from two sources: the first 160 participants of the ongoing ImmuneRACE study, and 1,000 to 1,500 subjects contributed by 6 global collaborators. On the study overall, not on this receptor specifically: The amount of clinical and demographic metadata varied by source and participant and was provided uncurated.

Taken from the germline V gene, the CDR1 and CDR2 loops are SGHRS and YFSETQ. Trimming takes 6 bases off V and 4 bases off J; junction bases not matched to a gene: 7. The CDR3, cysteine through phenylalanine, is 14 amino acids long. Only the CDR3 DNA is retained, 42 bases long and in frame from the first base. TCRbeta CDR3 regions were amplified from genomic DNA by means of the immunoSEQ Assay, a bias-controlled multiplex PCR. The source study handled its data this way. Nucleated cell counts per sample were estimated from amplification of reference gene primers within the assay. Sequence reads were collapsed and filtered to measure the absolute abundance of every unique TCRbeta CDR3 rearrangement. Productive Simpson clonality was computed per sample as the square root of Simpson's diversity index over productive rearrangements. TCRdb holds this immuneACCESS table with in-frame rearrangements only. Some clones are missing; in checked studies, unresolved V genes explain under half, and the rest has no known cause. The D gene and trimming were derived from the DNA, and the V and J assignments and clone size from that table. For this sample the table gives some 130,000 clones, of which more than 75% were detected only once. The ten largest clones add up to 11% of the sample.

On this clone: This clone's antigen is unknown. The sample holds no much larger clone one base away, and base qualities are not on file.

In Seattle, one collaborating source enrolled patients while the infection was active and tracked those patients longitudinally over the course of disease. The collaborating institutions used their own protocols to collect whole blood in K2EDTA tubes. Collaborator samples were shipped for TCRbeta analysis as frozen whole blood, isolated PBMCs, or DNA extracted from either sample type. The TCR sequence derives from a woman in her 70s with COVID-19, enrolled during active disease. The sample taken for sequencing was peripheral blood. In this chain, TRBV5-1 is recombined with TRBJ1-2; 9 of the junction bases match TRBD1. The CDR3 region: CASTLTGGSYGYTF. The sequenced DNA is TGCGCCAGCACCCTGACAGGGGGGTCCTATGGCTACACCTTC.